The clone carrying this TCR beta chain was recorded many times. The antigen remains undetermined. The sample is drawn from a study of neurological immune-mediated disorders. Study-wide points: HTLV-1-associated myelopathy had the most TCR clonal expansion, whereas multiple sclerosis had the least (lower than in healthy controls). Private repertoires in all groups were suggested by the absence of shared CDR3 amino acid sequences among expanded clones across subjects.

Germline CDR1 reads MNHEY; CDR2 reads SMNVEV (reference sequence). The V and J ends lost 4 bases and 5 bases respectively, with 29 bases between them. The CDR3 contains 20 residues. TCRdb fed the 5' RACE reads into MiXCR, producing one record per CDR3 protein. In the table there are about 14,000 distinct CDR3 sequences, 13% of which are singletons. The sorted libraries drew on roughly 1 million T cells that were CD4+ or CD8+. Specimen: CD8+ T cells from blood. The source is a female donor with HTLV-1-associated myelopathy (HAM/TSP). The chain recombines TRBV27 with TRBJ2-2, with D possibly TRBD1 on 6 matching bases. The CDR3 DNA is TGTGCCAGCAGTTGGTTACGCCTAACAGGGTTGGGGAAAAGGACCGGGGAGCTGTTTTTT. Translation gives CASSWLRLTGLGKRTGELFF.